These T cell receptor beta chains were read from a single sample in a study of shared clonotypes between healthy human individuals. The repertoire was sequenced with immunoSEQ multiplex PCR; TCRdb's copy has only in-frame clones and lacks some. This table holds some 2 million clones, about 95% found once. Sequencing was carried out using naive CD8+ T cells sorted from blood. These receptors all come from a man younger than 30 in good health. Each CDR3 is given with its conserved first and last residue. Fields, in order: clone size, D gene, J gene, V gene, CDR3 protein, CDR3 DNA. A D gene is named only where the DNA matches it firmly. Clone size is given for some rows only: seen once, a few or many times, or a class if the clone is expanded.

NA,TRBD2,TRBJ2-2,TRBV4-2,CASSQETLAGEDTGELFF,TGTGCCAGCAGCCAAGAGACTCTAGCGGGGGAGGACACCGGGGAGCTGTTTTTT
NA,NA,TRBJ1-5,TRBV9,CASSVEGRSDQPQHF,TGTGCCAGCAGCGTAGAAGGGAGGAGCGATCAGCCCCAGCATTTT
NA,NA,TRBJ1-2,TRBV5-4,CASSLDRSNYGYTF,TGTGCCAGCAGCCTGGACAGATCTAACTATGGCTACACCTTC
NA,NA,TRBJ2-2,TRBV2,CASSEVELELFF,TGTGCCAGCAGTGAAGTGGAGCTAGAGCTGTTTTTT
NA,TRBD2,TRBJ2-3,TRBV5-1,CASSAGTSGDPTDTQYF,TGCGCCAGCAGCGCCGGGACTAGCGGGGACCCCACAGATACGCAGTATTTT
NA,NA,TRBJ1-1,TRBV2,CASSELGGANTEAFF,TGTGCCAGCAGTGAACTGGGAGGGGCGAACACTGAAGCTTTCTTT
NA,TRBD1,TRBJ2-7,TRBV6-5,CASSYGQGSYEQYF,TGTGCCAGCAGTTACGGACAGGGTTCCTACGAGCAGTACTTC
NA,NA,TRBJ1-2,TRBV7-9,CASSLGTGTNYGYTF,TGTGCCAGCAGCTTAGGCACAGGGACTAACTATGGCTACACCTTC
NA,NA,TRBJ2-1,TRBV27,CASSFWGDEQFF,TGTGCCAGCAGTTTTTGGGGGGATGAGCAGTTCTTC
once,NA,TRBJ2-6,TRBV9,CASSYGYLGANVLTF,TGTGCCAGCAGCTATGGATATCTAGGGGCCAACGTCCTGACTTTC
NA,TRBD2,TRBJ2-7,TRBV7-3,CASSSPGLAGNSSYEQYF,TGTGCCAGCAGCTCACCGGGACTAGCGGGGAACAGCTCCTACGAGCAGTACTTC
few,NA,TRBJ1-2,TRBV19,CASSLLPTGYGYTF,TGTGCCAGTAGTCTGCTGCCCACAGGATATGGCTACACCTTC
NA,NA,TRBJ1-4,TRBV7-8,CASSLLRQSATNEKLFF,TGTGCCAGCAGCCTCCTGCGACAGAGTGCAACTAATGAAAAACTGTTTTTT
NA,NA,TRBJ1-5,TRBV11-2,CASSLWGGSGQPQHF,TGTGCCAGCAGCCTTTGGGGGGGATCTGGTCAGCCCCAGCATTTT
NA,NA,TRBJ1-4,TRBV7-2,CASSLTPRPNEKLFF,TGTGCCAGCAGCTTAACGCCCAGGCCTAATGAAAAACTGTTTTTT
NA,NA,TRBJ1-4,TRBV27,CASSNGVSTNEKLFF,TGTGCCAGCAGTAATGGCGTTTCAACTAATGAAAAACTGTTTTTT
NA,NA,TRBJ2-1,TRBV19,CASSTTAGLEGYNEQFF,TGTGCCAGTAGCACGACGGCCGGGCTTGAGGGGTACAATGAGCAGTTCTTC
NA,TRBD1,TRBJ2-7,TRBV5-6,CASSWTGAQEQYF,TGTGCCAGCAGCTGGACAGGGGCTCAGGAGCAGTACTTC
NA,NA,TRBJ2-1,TRBV4-1,CASSPPPQGSSYNEQFF,TGCGCCAGCAGCCCGCCCCCTCAGGGTAGCTCCTACAATGAGCAGTTCTTC
NA,NA,TRBJ2-2,TRBV7-2,CASSLSPGELFF,TGTGCCAGCAGCCTTTCACCCGGGGAGCTGTTTTTT